This is a list of T cell receptor beta chains from one sample in a study of shared clonotypes between healthy human individuals. The assay was immunoSEQ multiplex PCR, and TCRdb's table has in-frame clones only and misses some. The repertoire holds approximately 2.3 million clones, with approximately 95% as singletons. Material for sequencing was naive CD4+ T cells from PBMCs. Source of these receptors: a man aged 18 to 30 in good health. Some clones in this sample may be carry-over from other donors' samples. The CDR3 runs from the conserved cysteine through the conserved F or W. Fields, in order: V gene, clone size, J gene, D gene, CDR3 protein, CDR3 DNA. The D gene is left open where the match is weak. Rows may omit the clone size; those that give it use once, few, many or a size class.

v_gene: TRBV6-5; abundance: NA; j_gene: TRBJ1-2; d_gene: NA; CDR3aa: CASSLPGGSGYTF; CDR3nt: TGTGCCAGCAGCCTACCCGGGGGATCTGGCTACACCTTC
v_gene: TRBV18; abundance: NA; j_gene: TRBJ2-7; d_gene: NA; CDR3aa: CASSPSGALYEQYF; CDR3nt: TGTGCCAGCTCCCCATCCGGGGCCCTATACGAGCAGTACTTC
v_gene: TRBV5-5; abundance: NA; j_gene: TRBJ1-5; d_gene: NA; CDR3aa: CASSPSGGPQHF; CDR3nt: TGTGCCAGCAGTCCAAGTGGGGGGCCCCAGCATTTT
v_gene: TRBV5-3; abundance: NA; j_gene: TRBJ2-7; d_gene: TRBD2; CDR3aa: CARSLGLESYEQYF; CDR3nt: TGTGCCAGAAGCCTGGGACTAGAGTCCTACGAGCAGTACTTC
v_gene: TRBV7-7; abundance: NA; j_gene: TRBJ1-2; d_gene: NA; CDR3aa: CASSPVHTGTHYGYTF; CDR3nt: TGTGCCAGCAGCCCAGTCCATACCGGGACCCACTATGGCTACACCTTC
v_gene: TRBV5-8; abundance: NA; j_gene: TRBJ1-2; d_gene: NA; CDR3aa: CASSFGQGFAFRNYGYTF; CDR3nt: TGTGCCAGCAGCTTTGGGCAGGGGTTCGCATTTCGAAACTATGGCTACACCTTC
v_gene: TRBV5-4; abundance: NA; j_gene: TRBJ2-4; d_gene: TRBD2; CDR3aa: CASSGGLAPRGKNIQYF; CDR3nt: TGTGCCAGCAGCGGGGGACTAGCCCCAAGGGGCAAAAACATTCAGTACTTC
v_gene: TRBV11-2; abundance: NA; j_gene: TRBJ2-1; d_gene: NA; CDR3aa: CASSSDRLHPSNEQFF; CDR3nt: TGTGCCAGCAGCTCCGACCGTCTCCACCCCTCCAATGAGCAGTTCTTC
v_gene: TRBV5-4; abundance: NA; j_gene: TRBJ1-2; d_gene: TRBD1; CDR3aa: CASSLDGTVGYGYTF; CDR3nt: TGTGCCAGCAGCTTGGACGGGACAGTAGGCTATGGCTACACCTTC
v_gene: TRBV5-1; abundance: NA; j_gene: TRBJ1-1; d_gene: NA; CDR3aa: CASSVGDDNTEAFF; CDR3nt: TGCGCCAGCAGCGTTGGAGACGATAACACTGAAGCTTTCTTT
v_gene: TRBV27; abundance: NA; j_gene: TRBJ1-2; d_gene: TRBD1; CDR3aa: CASSPKDRDRFNYGYTF; CDR3nt: TGTGCCAGCAGCCCGAAGGACAGGGATCGTTTCAACTATGGCTACACCTTC
v_gene: TRBV21-1; abundance: NA; j_gene: TRBJ2-1; d_gene: NA; CDR3aa: CASSNVGLALNEQFF; CDR3nt: TGTGCCAGCAGCAATGTGGGACTAGCTCTTAATGAGCAGTTCTTC
v_gene: TRBV6-6; abundance: NA; j_gene: TRBJ2-1; d_gene: NA; CDR3aa: CASSYSYPRSNEQFF; CDR3nt: TGTGCCAGCAGTTACTCGTACCCTCGATCCAATGAGCAGTTCTTC
v_gene: TRBV7-3; abundance: NA; j_gene: TRBJ1-1; d_gene: NA; CDR3aa: CASSLTGGQNTEAFF; CDR3nt: TGTGCCAGCAGCTTAACTGGGGGGCAGAACACTGAAGCTTTCTTT
v_gene: TRBV7-3; abundance: NA; j_gene: TRBJ2-5; d_gene: NA; CDR3aa: CASSLAGSWEETQYF; CDR3nt: TGTGCCAGCAGCTTAGCGGGGTCATGGGAAGAGACCCAGTACTTC
v_gene: TRBV7-2; abundance: NA; j_gene: TRBJ2-7; d_gene: TRBD2; CDR3aa: CASSPRAGGPGEQYF; CDR3nt: TGTGCCAGCAGCCCGAGAGCGGGAGGTCCTGGGGAGCAGTACTTC
v_gene: TRBV7-9; abundance: NA; j_gene: TRBJ1-4; d_gene: NA; CDR3aa: CASSLPQGFSEKLFF; CDR3nt: TGTGCCAGCAGCTTACCTCAGGGATTTAGTGAAAAACTGTTTTTT
v_gene: TRBV18; abundance: NA; j_gene: TRBJ2-5; d_gene: NA; CDR3aa: CASSPTPGEETQYF; CDR3nt: TGTGCCAGCTCACCTACCCCGGGGGAAGAGACCCAGTACTTC
v_gene: TRBV27; abundance: NA; j_gene: TRBJ2-7; d_gene: TRBD2; CDR3aa: CASSPAGGGRTYEQYF; CDR3nt: TGTGCCAGCAGTCCAGCCGGGGGGGGTCGGACCTACGAGCAGTACTTC
v_gene: TRBV28; abundance: NA; j_gene: TRBJ2-7; d_gene: TRBD1; CDR3aa: CASSLGTGGEQYF; CDR3nt: TGTGCCAGCAGTTTGGGGACAGGGGGGGAGCAGTACTTC
v_gene: TRBV10-3; abundance: NA; j_gene: TRBJ2-2; d_gene: NA; CDR3aa: CAIGVAAANTGELFF; CDR3nt: TGTGCCATCGGTGTGGCAGCCGCGAACACCGGGGAGCTGTTTTTT
v_gene: TRBV30; abundance: once; j_gene: TRBJ1-2; d_gene: NA; CDR3aa: CAWTQATPRYGYTF; CDR3nt: TGTGCCTGGACGCAGGCCACCCCTAGGTATGGCTACACCTTC
v_gene: TRBV11-2; abundance: NA; j_gene: TRBJ2-1; d_gene: NA; CDR3aa: CASTSGTGRNEQFF; CDR3nt: TGTGCCAGCACCTCCGGGACCGGCCGCAATGAGCAGTTCTTC
v_gene: TRBV5-1; abundance: NA; j_gene: TRBJ1-3; d_gene: NA; CDR3aa: CASSLGSQGLYGNTIYF; CDR3nt: TGCGCCAGCAGCTTGGGAAGCCAGGGGCTGTATGGAAACACCATATATTTT
v_gene: TRBV11-2; abundance: NA; j_gene: TRBJ2-5; d_gene: NA; CDR3aa: CASSLRGSETQYF; CDR3nt: TGTGCCAGCAGCTTGAGGGGATCGGAGACCCAGTACTTC
v_gene: TRBV7-3; abundance: NA; j_gene: TRBJ2-1; d_gene: NA; CDR3aa: CASSLMGPLGNNEQFF; CDR3nt: TGTGCCAGCAGCTTAATGGGCCCACTAGGAAACAATGAGCAGTTCTTC
v_gene: TRBV4-3; abundance: NA; j_gene: TRBJ2-3; d_gene: NA; CDR3aa: CASSQTFGSYTDTQYF; CDR3nt: TGCGCCAGCAGCCAGACGTTCGGGTCCTACACAGATACGCAGTATTTT
v_gene: TRBV5-1; abundance: NA; j_gene: TRBJ1-5; d_gene: TRBD1; CDR3aa: CASSLGTGGQPQHF; CDR3nt: TGCGCCAGCAGCTTGGGGACAGGGGGGCAGCCCCAGCATTTT
v_gene: TRBV28; abundance: NA; j_gene: TRBJ2-1; d_gene: NA; CDR3aa: CASSSVSSYNEQFF; CDR3nt: TGTGCCAGCAGTTCGGTGAGCTCCTACAATGAGCAGTTCTTC
v_gene: TRBV6-1; abundance: NA; j_gene: TRBJ1-2; d_gene: NA; CDR3aa: CASSDRNYGYTF; CDR3nt: TGTGCCAGCAGTGACAGGAACTATGGCTACACCTTC
v_gene: TRBV7-3; abundance: NA; j_gene: TRBJ2-2; d_gene: TRBD2; CDR3aa: CASSFSGRPTGELFF; CDR3nt: TGTGCCAGCAGCTTTAGCGGGAGACCCACCGGGGAGCTGTTTTTT
v_gene: TRBV7-2; abundance: NA; j_gene: TRBJ2-1; d_gene: TRBD2; CDR3aa: CASSLGEGLADYNEQFF; CDR3nt: TGTGCCAGCAGCTTAGGAGAGGGACTAGCAGATTACAATGAGCAGTTCTTC
v_gene: TRBV4-1; abundance: NA; j_gene: TRBJ2-2; d_gene: NA; CDR3aa: CASSQDGWNSGVTGELFF; CDR3nt: TGCGCCAGCAGCCAAGATGGGTGGAATAGCGGTGTCACCGGGGAGCTGTTTTTT